This entry lists 4 T cell receptor beta chains sequenced from one sample in a study of blood T cell repertoires in COVID-19. Generated by immunoSEQ multiplex PCR, the TCRdb table keeps only in-frame clones and is missing some. The sample contains about 140,000 clones, more than 75% of which appear only once. Sequenced sample: PBMCs or T cells enriched from blood (not recorded which). These TCRs come from a man aged 60-69 years who had recovered from COVID-19.

V gene TRBV28 combines with J gene TRBJ1-4; the D gene is possibly TRBD1 (5 bases). V was trimmed by 8 bases and J by 10 bases, leaving 20 bases between them. This CDR3 is built from 14 residues. The germline gives CDR1 MDHEN, CDR2 SYDVKM. The chain's CDR3 is CASDGALGLGKLFF. The CDR3 region has the DNA TGTGCCAGCGATGGGGCCCTAGGCCTAGGAAAACTGTTTTTT.

Only one count was recorded for this clone. The chain links TRBV18 to TRBJ1-5; a weak D match, TRBD1 (5 bases). Trimming took off 6 bases at V and 2 bases at J, with 11 bases between the two ends. This CDR3 region has 14 residues. Germline V lookup: CDR1 KGHSH, CDR2 LQKENI. CDR3 nucleotides: TGTGCCAGCTCGACAGAAGGAGGCAATCAGCCCCAGCATTTT. Translation gives CASSTEGGNQPQHF.

This clone was detected once. The genes are TRBV20-1 and TRBJ1-1, with D possibly matching TRBD1 (5 bases). The germline CDR1 and CDR2 sequences are DFQATT and SNEGSKA (reference sequence). Deletions cut 2 bases from V and 11 bases from J, with 12 bases between. There are 11 residues in the CDR3. CDR3 nucleotide sequence: TGCAGTGCTAGAAAACCAGGGATGGCTTTCTTT. Its translation is CSARKPGMAFF.

V usage is TRBV10-3 and J usage is TRBJ2-1; the match to TRBD1 covers 11 bases. Per the germline V gene, CDR1 is ENHRY and CDR2 is SYGVKD. The V segment lost 5 bases and the J segment 7 bases; nucleotides outside the gene matches: 7. The CDR3 length is 15 residues. The CDR3 protein is CAISKGQGGKNEQFF. For the CDR3, the DNA is TGTGCCATCAGTAAGGGACAGGGGGGGAAAAATGAGCAGTTCTTC.